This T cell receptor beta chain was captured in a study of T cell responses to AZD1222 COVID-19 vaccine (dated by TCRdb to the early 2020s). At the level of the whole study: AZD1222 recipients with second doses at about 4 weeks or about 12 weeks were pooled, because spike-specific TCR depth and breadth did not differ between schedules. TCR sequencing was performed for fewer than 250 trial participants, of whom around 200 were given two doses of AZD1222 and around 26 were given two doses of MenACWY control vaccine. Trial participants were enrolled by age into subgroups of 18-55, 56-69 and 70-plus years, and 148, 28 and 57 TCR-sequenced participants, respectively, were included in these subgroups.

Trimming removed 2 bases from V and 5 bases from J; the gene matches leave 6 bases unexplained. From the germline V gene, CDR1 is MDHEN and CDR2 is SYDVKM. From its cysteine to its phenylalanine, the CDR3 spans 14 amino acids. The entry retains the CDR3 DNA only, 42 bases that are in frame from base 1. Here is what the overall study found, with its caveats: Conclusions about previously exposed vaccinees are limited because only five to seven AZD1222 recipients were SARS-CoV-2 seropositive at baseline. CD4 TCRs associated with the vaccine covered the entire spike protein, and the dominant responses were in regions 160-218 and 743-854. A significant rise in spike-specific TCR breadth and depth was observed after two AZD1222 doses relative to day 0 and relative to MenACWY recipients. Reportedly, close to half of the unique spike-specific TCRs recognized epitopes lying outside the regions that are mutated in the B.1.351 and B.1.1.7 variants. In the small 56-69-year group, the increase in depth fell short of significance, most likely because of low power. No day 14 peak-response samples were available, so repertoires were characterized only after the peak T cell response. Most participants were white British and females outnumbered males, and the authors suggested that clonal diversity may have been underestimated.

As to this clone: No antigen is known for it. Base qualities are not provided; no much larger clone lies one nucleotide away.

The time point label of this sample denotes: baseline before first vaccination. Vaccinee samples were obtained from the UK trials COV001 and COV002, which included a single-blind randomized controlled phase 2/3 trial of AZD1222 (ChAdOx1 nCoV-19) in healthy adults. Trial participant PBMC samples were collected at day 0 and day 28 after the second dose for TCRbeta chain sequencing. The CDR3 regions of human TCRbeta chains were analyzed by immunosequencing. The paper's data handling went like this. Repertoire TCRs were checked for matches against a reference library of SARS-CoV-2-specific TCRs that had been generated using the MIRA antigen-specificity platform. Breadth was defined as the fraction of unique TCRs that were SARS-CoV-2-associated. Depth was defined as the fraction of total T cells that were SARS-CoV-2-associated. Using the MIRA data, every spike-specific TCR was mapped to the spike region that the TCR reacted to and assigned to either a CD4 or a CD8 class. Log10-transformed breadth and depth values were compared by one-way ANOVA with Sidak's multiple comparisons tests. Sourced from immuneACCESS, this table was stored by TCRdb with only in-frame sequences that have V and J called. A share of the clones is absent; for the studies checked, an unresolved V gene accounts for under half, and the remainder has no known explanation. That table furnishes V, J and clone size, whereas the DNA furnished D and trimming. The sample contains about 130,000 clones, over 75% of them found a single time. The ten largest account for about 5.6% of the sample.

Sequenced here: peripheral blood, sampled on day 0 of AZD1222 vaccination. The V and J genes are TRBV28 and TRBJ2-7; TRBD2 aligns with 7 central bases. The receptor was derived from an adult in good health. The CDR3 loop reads CASSLGGSMNEQYF. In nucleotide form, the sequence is TGTGCCAGCAGTTTAGGCGGGAGTATGAACGAGCAGTACTTC. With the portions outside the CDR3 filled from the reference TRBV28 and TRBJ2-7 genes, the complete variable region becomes DVKVTQSSRYLVKRTGEKVFLECVQDMDHENMFWYRQDPGLGLRLIYFSYDVKMKEKGDIPEGYSVSREKKERFSLILESASTNQTSMYLCASSLGGSMNEQYFGPGTRLTVT.